A single TCR beta chain is shown here with its context. These data are taken from a study of cytomegalovirus exposure and HLA in healthy donors. The PCR made use of 60 Vbeta and 13 Jbeta primers. Measured with immunoSEQ multiplex PCR; TCRdb has only the in-frame clones, and not every one. Of approximately 110,000 clones listed, 80% are singletons. CDR3 size: 18 residues. Germline loops: CDR1 KGHSH, CDR2 LQKENI. The ends were cut back, 0 bases at V and 0 bases at J, with 15 bases in the middle. The specimen sequenced was PBMCs. This rearrangement joins TRBV18 to TRBJ1-3; no definite D call. The source is a man over 45 in good health and CMV-seronegative. Written as DNA, the CDR3 is TGTGCCAGCTCACCACCCGGCGGGATCGGCCTCTCTGGAAACACCATATATTTT. It codes for CASSPPGGIGLSGNTIYF.